The TCR beta chain under discussion was sequenced for a study of cytomegalovirus exposure and HLA in healthy donors. The study's findings and limits: Relative to the approximately 680-donor mean, N-insertions were reportedly fewer in an Asian-associated ancestry cluster in a later analysis.

Germline V gene data show CDR1 as SNHLY and CDR2 as FYNNEI. This CDR3 region has 14 residues. The germline V and J ends were trimmed by 8 bases and 6 bases, with 19 bases remaining between them. Primers: 60 Vbeta forward and 13 Jbeta reverse. TCRdb keeps only in-frame clones here, not all; method: immunoSEQ multiplex PCR. Here the sample spans approximately 120,000 clones, 81% being singletons. A word on this clone: Its antigen is unknown.

The receptor was derived from a woman in her twenties or thirties in good health and CMV-seronegative. This chain links TRBV2 with TRBJ2-5; tentatively, D is TRBD2 (6 bases). The sequenced material came from PBMCs. The CDR3 DNA reads as TGTGCCAGCCTACTCCTGGACGGGGGAAAGACCCAGTACTTC. Residues: CASLLLDGGKTQYF.